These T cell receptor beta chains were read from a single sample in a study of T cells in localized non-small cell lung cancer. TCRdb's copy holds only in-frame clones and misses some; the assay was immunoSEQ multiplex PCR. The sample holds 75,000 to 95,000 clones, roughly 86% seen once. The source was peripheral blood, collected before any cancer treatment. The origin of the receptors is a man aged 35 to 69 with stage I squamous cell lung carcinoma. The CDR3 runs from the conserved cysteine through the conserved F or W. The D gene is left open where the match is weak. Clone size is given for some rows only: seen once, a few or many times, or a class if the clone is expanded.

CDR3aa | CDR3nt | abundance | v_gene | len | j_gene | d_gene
CASSYPGGGAYTGELFF | TGTGCCAGCAGCTACCCAGGCGGGGGGGCCTACACCGGGGAGCTGTTTTTT | few | TRBV5-6 | 17 | TRBJ2-2 | TRBD2
CASSQGGRGNTIYF | TGTGCCAGCAGCCAAGGGGGCCGGGGAAACACCATATATTTT | few | TRBV28 | 14 | TRBJ1-3 | TRBD1
CASSPRGSHGYTF | TGTGCCAGCAGCCCCAGGGGAAGCCATGGCTACACCTTC | NA | TRBV7-9 | 13 | TRBJ1-2 | NA
CASSLGSDYEQYF | TGTGCCAGCAGCTTGGGTTCGGACTACGAGCAGTACTTC | NA | TRBV5-4 | 13 | TRBJ2-7 | NA
CASSYTAGKGNTEAFF | TGTGCCAGCAGTTATACGGCAGGGAAAGGGAACACTGAAGCTTTCTTT | NA | TRBV28 | 16 | TRBJ1-1 | NA
CASTLTRQGIYGYTF | TGTGCCAGCACCCTTACCCGACAGGGGATCTATGGCTACACCTTC | NA | TRBV28 | 15 | TRBJ1-2 | TRBD1
CANRTGASTDTQYF | TGTGCCAACCGGACAGGGGCGAGCACAGATACGCAGTATTTT | NA | TRBV7-7 | 14 | TRBJ2-3 | TRBD1
CASTKKGQGESSYNSPLHF | TGTGCCAGCACCAAAAAGGGACAGGGGGAGAGCTCCTATAATTCACCCCTCCACTTT | NA | TRBV2 | 19 | TRBJ1-6 | TRBD1
CASKRTGNTEAFF | TGTGCCAGCAAAAGGACAGGGAACACTGAAGCTTTCTTT | NA | TRBV25-1 | 13 | TRBJ1-1 | TRBD1
CASSLGLGTNTYEQYF | TGTGCCAGCAGCTTAGGCCTCGGGACAAACACATACGAGCAGTACTTC | NA | TRBV7-9 | 16 | TRBJ2-7 | NA
CASSQVGMPTYEQYF | TGCGCCAGCAGCCAAGTTGGGATGCCGACCTACGAGCAGTACTTC | NA | TRBV4-3 | 15 | TRBJ2-7 | NA
CASSSRTGGGYTF | TGTGCCAGCTCATCCCGGACAGGGGGTGGCTACACCTTC | NA | TRBV18 | 13 | TRBJ1-2 | TRBD1
CASSQDRGTYTEAFF | TGTGCCAGCAGCCAGGACAGGGGGACTTACACTGAAGCTTTCTTT | NA | TRBV7-2 | 15 | TRBJ1-1 | TRBD1
CASNPLAETDTQYF | TGTGCCAGCAACCCTCTAGCGGAGACAGATACGCAGTATTTT | NA | TRBV6-5 | 14 | TRBJ2-3 | TRBD2
CASSLTGFEPQHF | TGTGCCAGCAGCTTGACAGGGTTCGAGCCCCAGCATTTT | NA | TRBV5-6 | 13 | TRBJ1-5 | NA
CASSMGTGGTDTQYF | TGTGCCAGTAGTATGGGGACAGGGGGCACAGATACGCAGTATTTT | NA | TRBV19 | 15 | TRBJ2-3 | TRBD1
CASSWGTGNGNQPQHF | TGTGCCAGCAGCTGGGGGACAGGGAACGGTAATCAGCCCCAGCATTTT | NA | TRBV5-5 | 16 | TRBJ1-5 | TRBD1
CAWGGQGNNSPLHF | TGTGCCTGGGGCGGACAGGGGAATAATTCACCCCTCCACTTT | NA | TRBV30 | 14 | TRBJ1-6 | TRBD1
CASSGDRRTEAFF | TGTGCCAGCAGTGGGGACAGGCGGACTGAAGCTTTCTTT | NA | TRBV6-1 | 13 | TRBJ1-1 | TRBD1
CASSPRPGQSTDTQYF | TGCGCCAGCAGCCCGAGACCGGGACAGAGCACAGATACGCAGTATTTT | NA | TRBV5-1 | 16 | TRBJ2-3 | TRBD1
CASSKRAVSGGGYEQYF | TGTGCCAGCAGCAAAAGGGCTGTGAGCGGGGGAGGCTACGAGCAGTACTTC | NA | TRBV7-2 | 17 | TRBJ2-7 | TRBD2
CASSRRQGVNTGELFF | TGTGCCAGCAGCCGGCGACAGGGGGTGAACACCGGGGAGCTGTTTTTT | NA | TRBV7-6 | 16 | TRBJ2-2 | TRBD1
CASSEGGHGYTF | TGTGCCAGCAGTGAGGGGGGGCATGGCTACACCTTC | few | TRBV2 | 12 | TRBJ1-2 | NA
CASSPRSGANVLTF | TGTGCCAGCAGCCCGCGCTCTGGGGCCAACGTCCTGACTTTC | NA | TRBV7-6 | 14 | TRBJ2-6 | NA
CASSTYGYTF | TGTGCCAGCAGCACTTATGGCTACACCTTC | once | TRBV7-2 | 10 | TRBJ1-2 | NA
CASSQDLQGAQPSNQPQHF | TGCGCCAGCAGCCAAGATCTCCAGGGGGCTCAACCAAGCAATCAGCCCCAGCATTTT | NA | TRBV4-3 | 19 | TRBJ1-5 | TRBD1
CASSRDSYEQYF | TGTGCCAGCTCACGGGACAGCTACGAGCAGTACTTC | NA | TRBV18 | 12 | TRBJ2-7 | TRBD1
CASSLSRPDRGQTQYF | TGCGCCAGCAGCTTATCACGGCCGGACAGGGGGCAAACCCAGTACTTC | once | TRBV5-1 | 16 | TRBJ2-5 | TRBD1
CASSPGTLGGEKLFF | TGTGCCAGCAGTCCTGGGACCTTGGGAGGTGAAAAACTGTTTTTT | NA | TRBV6-1 | 15 | TRBJ1-4 | NA
CASSSLDSYGYTF | TGTGCCAGCAGTTCCTTGGACAGCTATGGCTACACCTTC | NA | TRBV6-1 | 13 | TRBJ1-2 | NA
CASSAYNVNYGYTF | TGTGCCAGCAGCGCTTACAACGTTAACTATGGCTACACCTTC | NA | TRBV7-2 | 14 | TRBJ1-2 | NA
CASSFTAGANVLTF | TGTGCCAGCAGTTTCACGGCTGGGGCCAACGTCCTGACTTTC | NA | TRBV7-3 | 14 | TRBJ2-6 | NA
CSVEKGRSETGELFF | TGCAGCGTGGAAAAAGGTCGCAGTGAAACCGGGGAGCTGTTTTTT | NA | TRBV29-1 | 15 | TRBJ2-2 | NA
CASSRGGAGYNYGYTF | TGTGCCAGCAGCCGAGGAGGGGCCGGATATAACTATGGCTACACCTTC | NA | TRBV11-2 | 16 | TRBJ1-2 | NA
CASSKGTGRRETQYF | TGTGCCAGCAGTAAAGGGACAGGGCGGCGGGAGACCCAGTACTTC | NA | TRBV2 | 15 | TRBJ2-5 | TRBD1
CASSLGEIRTEAFF | TGTGCCAGCAGCTTGGGAGAGATAAGGACTGAAGCTTTCTTT | NA | TRBV5-6 | 14 | TRBJ1-1 | NA
CASRQGGPGNTIYF | TGTGCCAGCAGGCAGGGAGGTCCTGGAAACACCATATATTTT | NA | TRBV28 | 14 | TRBJ1-3 | NA
CSVVSFYEQYF | TGCAGCGTTGTGTCGTTCTACGAGCAGTACTTC | once | TRBV29-1 | 11 | TRBJ2-7 | NA
CASSLATTANTEAFF | TGCGCCAGCAGCTTGGCCACTACAGCGAACACTGAAGCTTTCTTT | NA | TRBV5-1 | 15 | TRBJ1-1 | NA
CASRTDLYNEQFF | TGTGCCAGCAGGACAGACCTTTACAATGAGCAGTTCTTC | NA | TRBV6-6 | 13 | TRBJ2-1 | NA
CASSSRGVGYGYTF | TGTGCCAGCAGTTCCCGGGGAGTGGGGTATGGCTACACCTTC | NA | TRBV27 | 14 | TRBJ1-2 | NA
CATERAGFSYEQYF | TGTGCCACCGAACGGGCAGGGTTTTCCTACGAGCAGTACTTC | NA | TRBV6-1 | 14 | TRBJ2-7 | NA
CASRDSSYNSPLHF | TGTGCCAGCCGGGACAGCTCCTATAATTCACCCCTCCACTTT | NA | TRBV6-5 | 14 | TRBJ1-6 | TRBD1
CASSPPGTGAGYTF | TGTGCCAGCAGTCCTCCCGGGACAGGGGCTGGCTACACCTTC | NA | TRBV6-6 | 14 | TRBJ1-2 | TRBD1